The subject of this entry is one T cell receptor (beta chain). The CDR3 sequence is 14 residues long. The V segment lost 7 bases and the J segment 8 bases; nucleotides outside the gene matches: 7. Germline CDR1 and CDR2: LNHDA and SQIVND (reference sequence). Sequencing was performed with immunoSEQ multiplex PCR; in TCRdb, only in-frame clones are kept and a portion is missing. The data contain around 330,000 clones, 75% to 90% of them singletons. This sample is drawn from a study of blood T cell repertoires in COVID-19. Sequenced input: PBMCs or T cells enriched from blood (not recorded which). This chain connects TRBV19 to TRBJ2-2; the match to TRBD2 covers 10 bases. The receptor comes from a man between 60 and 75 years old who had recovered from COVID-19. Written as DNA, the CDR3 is TGTGCCAGTATAAGGGCTAGCGGGAGTGGGGAGCTGTTTTTT. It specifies CASIRASGSGELFF.